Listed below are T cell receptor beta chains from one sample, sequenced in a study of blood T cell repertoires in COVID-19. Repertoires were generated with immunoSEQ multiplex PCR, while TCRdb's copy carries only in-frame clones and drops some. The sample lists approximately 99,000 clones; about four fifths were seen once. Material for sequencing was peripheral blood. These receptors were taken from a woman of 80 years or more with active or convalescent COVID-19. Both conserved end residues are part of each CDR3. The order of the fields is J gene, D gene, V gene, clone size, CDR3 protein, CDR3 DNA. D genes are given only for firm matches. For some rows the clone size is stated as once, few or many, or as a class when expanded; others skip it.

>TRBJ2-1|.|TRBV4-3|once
CASSQDLGSGVYNEQFF
TGCGCCAGCAGCCAAGACCTAGGGAGTGGGGTTTACAATGAGCAGTTCTTC
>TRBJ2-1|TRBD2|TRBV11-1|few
CASSLAGAGGPHNEQFF
TGTGCCAGCAGCTTAGCAGGGGCGGGAGGGCCCCACAATGAGCAGTTCTTC
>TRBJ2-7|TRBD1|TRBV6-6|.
CASSYLDRGNAEYF
TGTGCCAGCAGTTATCTGGACAGGGGTAATGCGGAGTACTTC
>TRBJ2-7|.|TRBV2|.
CASRLNSYEQYF
TGTGCCAGCAGACTAAACTCCTACGAGCAGTACTTC
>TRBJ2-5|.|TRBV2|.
CASSFRRDFQETQYF
TGTGCCAGCAGCTTCCGCCGGGACTTTCAAGAGACCCAGTACTTC
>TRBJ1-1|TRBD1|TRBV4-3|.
CASSQGTGPSEAFF
TGCGCCAGCAGCCAGGGGACAGGGCCTTCTGAAGCTTTCTTT
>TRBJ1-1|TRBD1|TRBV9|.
CASSAGDRGGTEAFF
TGTGCCAGCAGCGCTGGGGACAGGGGAGGCACTGAAGCTTTCTTT
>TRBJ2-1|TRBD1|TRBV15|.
CATSNRGPSSYNEQFF
TGTGCCACCAGTAACAGGGGTCCGAGCTCCTACAATGAGCAGTTCTTC
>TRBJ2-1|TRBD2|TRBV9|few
CASSPQGGLGTNEQFF
TGTGCCAGCAGCCCACAAGGGGGACTAGGCACCAATGAGCAGTTCTTC
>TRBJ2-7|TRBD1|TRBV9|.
CASSEGTGGSYEQYF
TGTGCCAGCAGCGAGGGGACAGGGGGCTCCTACGAGCAGTACTTC
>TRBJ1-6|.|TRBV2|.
CAIGETSSYNSPLHF
TGTGCCATCGGGGAGACGAGCTCCTATAATTCACCCCTCCACTTT
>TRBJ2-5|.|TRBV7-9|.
CASSPVETQYF
TGTGCCAGCAGCCCGGTGGAGACCCAGTACTTC
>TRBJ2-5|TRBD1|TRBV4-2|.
CASSRTGGETQYF
TGTGCCAGCAGCCGGACAGGGGGAGAGACCCAGTACTTC
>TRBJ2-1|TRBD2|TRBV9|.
CASSVGLVNEQFF
TGTGCCAGCAGCGTGGGACTAGTCAATGAGCAGTTCTTC
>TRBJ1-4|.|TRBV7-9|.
CASRQNEKLFF
TGTGCCAGCAGGCAGAATGAAAAACTGTTTTTT
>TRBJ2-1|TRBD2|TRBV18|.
CASSPPTSGGPYNEQFF
TGTGCCAGCTCACCCCCGACTAGCGGAGGCCCCTACAATGAGCAGTTCTTC
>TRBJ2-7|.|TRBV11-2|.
CASSLLAAYEQYF
TGTGCCAGCAGCCTACTTGCGGCCTACGAGCAGTACTTC
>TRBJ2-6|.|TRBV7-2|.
CASSLKRFLGSNVLTF
TGTGCCAGCAGCTTAAAACGGTTTTTGGGCTCCAACGTCCTGACTTTC
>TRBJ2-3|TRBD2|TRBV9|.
CASSPPSGSATDTQYF
TGTGCCAGCAGCCCCCCCAGCGGGAGTGCAACAGATACGCAGTATTTT
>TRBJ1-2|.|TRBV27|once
CASSLSGRGGFDGYTF
TGTGCCAGCAGTTTATCAGGCAGGGGTGGATTCGATGGCTACACCTTC
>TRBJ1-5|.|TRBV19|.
CASMGREGQPQHF
TGTGCCAGTATGGGGCGGGAAGGCCAGCCCCAGCATTTT
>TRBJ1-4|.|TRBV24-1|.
CATSDSLPTGPEKLFF
TGTGCCACCAGTGATAGCCTCCCGACAGGTCCAGAAAAACTGTTTTTT
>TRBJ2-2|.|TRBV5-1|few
CASSPEGRSGELFF
TGCGCCAGCAGCCCCGAAGGGAGGAGCGGGGAGCTGTTTTTT
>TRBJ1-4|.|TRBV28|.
CASSSTTNEKLFF
TGTGCCAGCAGTTCTACAACTAATGAAAAACTGTTTTTT
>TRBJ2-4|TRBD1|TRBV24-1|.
CATSEQGVLAKNIQYF
TGTGCCACCAGTGAGCAGGGGGTCCTAGCCAAAAACATTCAGTACTTC
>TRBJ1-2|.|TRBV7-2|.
CASSPKREGGYTF
TGTGCCAGCAGCCCCAAACGGGAGGGGGGCTACACCTTC
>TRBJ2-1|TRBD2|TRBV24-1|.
CATTTPTSGSYNEQFF
TGTGCCACCACTACTCCGACTAGCGGGAGCTACAATGAGCAGTTCTTC
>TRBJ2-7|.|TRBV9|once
CASSVEEGSRGYEQYF
TGTGCCAGCAGCGTAGAAGAGGGTTCCCGCGGATACGAGCAGTACTTC
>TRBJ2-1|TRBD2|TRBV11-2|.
CASSSGVSGRNNEQFF
TGTGCCAGCAGCTCTGGGGTGAGCGGGAGAAACAATGAGCAGTTCTTC
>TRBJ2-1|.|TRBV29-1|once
CSVLPKVTYEQFF
TGCAGCGTCCTACCGAAAGTTACCTATGAGCAGTTCTTC
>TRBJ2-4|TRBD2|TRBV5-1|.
CASSLLAGGPGAKNIQYF
TGTGCCAGCAGCCTACTAGCGGGAGGGCCGGGGGCCAAAAACATTCAGTACTTC
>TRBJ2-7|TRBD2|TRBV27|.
CASSQPLAGQMYF
TGTGCCAGCAGCCAACCACTAGCGGGACAAATGTACTTC
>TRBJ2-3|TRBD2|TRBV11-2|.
CASSLELAGAGTDTQYF
TGTGCCAGCAGCTTGGAACTAGCGGGAGCGGGAACAGATACGCAGTATTTT
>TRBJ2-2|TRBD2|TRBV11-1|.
CASSREVGELFF
TGTGCCAGCAGCCGGGAGGTCGGGGAGCTGTTTTTT
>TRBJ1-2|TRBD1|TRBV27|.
CASSLSTGDYGYTF
TGTGCCAGCAGTTTATCGACAGGGGACTATGGCTACACCTTC
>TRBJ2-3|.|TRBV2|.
CASSRGGGTDTQYF
TGTGCCAGCAGTCGGGGTGGTGGCACAGATACGCAGTATTTT
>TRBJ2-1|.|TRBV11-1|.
CASSPRDFGNEQFF
TGTGCCAGCAGCCCTCGGGACTTCGGCAATGAGCAGTTCTTC
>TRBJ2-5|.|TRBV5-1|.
CASSLSIAGQETQYF
TGTGCCAGCAGCTTGAGTATCGCGGGACAAGAGACCCAGTACTTC
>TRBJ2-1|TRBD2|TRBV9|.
CASSASGNNYNEQFF
TGTGCCAGCAGCGCTAGCGGGAACAACTACAATGAGCAGTTCTTC
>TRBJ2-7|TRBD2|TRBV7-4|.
CASSILIAGGPYEQYF
TGTGCCAGCAGCATCCTTATAGCGGGAGGGCCGTACGAGCAGTACTTC
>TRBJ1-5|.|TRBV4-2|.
CASSQDSTGGQPQHF
TGTGCCAGCAGCCAAGATTCTACAGGTGGTCAGCCCCAGCATTTT
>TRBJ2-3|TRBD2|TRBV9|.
CASSVGAGGSTDTQYF
TGTGCCAGCAGCGTAGGGGCGGGAGGCAGCACAGATACGCAGTATTTT
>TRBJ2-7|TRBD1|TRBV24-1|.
CATSDPDEVGTGINEQYF
TGTGCCACCAGTGACCCCGATGAAGTTGGGACAGGCATCAACGAGCAGTACTTC
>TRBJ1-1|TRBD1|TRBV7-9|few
CASSSGQENTEAFF
TGTGCCAGCAGCTCGGGACAGGAGAACACTGAAGCTTTCTTT
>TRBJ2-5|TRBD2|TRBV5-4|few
CASSLAGGSPGGGETQYF
TGTGCCAGCAGCTTGGCGGGAGGGTCCCCAGGCGGGGGAGAGACCCAGTACTTC
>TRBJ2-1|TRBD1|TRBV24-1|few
CATSGGQGSPYNEQFF
TGTGCCACCAGTGGAGGACAGGGTAGTCCCTACAATGAGCAGTTCTTC
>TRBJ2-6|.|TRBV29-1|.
CSVEDLFQGAGANVLTF
TGCAGCGTTGAGGACCTTTTCCAGGGTGCCGGGGCCAACGTCCTGACTTTC
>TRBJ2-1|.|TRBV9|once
CASSNGPGDEQFF
TGTGCCAGCAGCAACGGACCCGGGGATGAGCAGTTCTTC
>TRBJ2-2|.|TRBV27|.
CASSSSWTGELFF
TGTGCCAGCAGTTCTAGCTGGACCGGGGAGCTGTTTTTT